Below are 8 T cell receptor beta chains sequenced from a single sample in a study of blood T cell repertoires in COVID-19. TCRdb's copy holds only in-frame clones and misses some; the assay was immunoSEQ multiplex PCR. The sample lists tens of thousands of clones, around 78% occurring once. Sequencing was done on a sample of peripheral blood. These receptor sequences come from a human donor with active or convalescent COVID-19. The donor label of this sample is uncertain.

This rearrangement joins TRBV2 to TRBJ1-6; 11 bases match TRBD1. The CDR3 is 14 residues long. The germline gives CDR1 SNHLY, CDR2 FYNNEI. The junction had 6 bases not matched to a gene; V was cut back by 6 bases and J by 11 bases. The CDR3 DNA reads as TGTGCCAGCAGCGGGACAGGGGGTTCTACACCCCTCCACTTT. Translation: CASSGTGGSTPLHF.

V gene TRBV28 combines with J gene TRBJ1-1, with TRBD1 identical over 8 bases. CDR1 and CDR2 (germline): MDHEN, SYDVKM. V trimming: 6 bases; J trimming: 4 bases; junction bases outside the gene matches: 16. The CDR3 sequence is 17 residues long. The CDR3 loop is CASRKRGQALGGTEAFF. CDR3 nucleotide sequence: TGTGCCAGCAGGAAGCGGGGACAGGCCCTAGGTGGCACTGAAGCTTTCTTT.

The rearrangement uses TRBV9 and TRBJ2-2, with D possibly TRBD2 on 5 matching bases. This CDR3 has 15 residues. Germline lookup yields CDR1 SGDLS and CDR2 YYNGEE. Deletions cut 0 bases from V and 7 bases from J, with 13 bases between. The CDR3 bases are TGTGCCAGCAGCGTAGGATCGGGGTTTGGCGGGGAGCTGTTTTTT. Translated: CASSVGSGFGGELFF.

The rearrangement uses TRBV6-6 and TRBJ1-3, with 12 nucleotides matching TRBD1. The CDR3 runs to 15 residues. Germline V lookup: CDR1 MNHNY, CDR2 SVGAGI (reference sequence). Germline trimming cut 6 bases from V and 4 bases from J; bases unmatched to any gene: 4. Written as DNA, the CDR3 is TGTGCCAGCAGGGGGACAGGGGGCGACGGAAACACCATATATTTT. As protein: CASRGTGGDGNTIYF.

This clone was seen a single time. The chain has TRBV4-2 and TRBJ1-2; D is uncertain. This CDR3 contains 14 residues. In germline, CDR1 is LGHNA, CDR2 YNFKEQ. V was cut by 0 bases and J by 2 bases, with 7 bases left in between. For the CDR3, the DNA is TGTGCCAGCAGCCAAGATCGAGGGAACTATGGCTACACCTTC. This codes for CASSQDRGNYGYTF.

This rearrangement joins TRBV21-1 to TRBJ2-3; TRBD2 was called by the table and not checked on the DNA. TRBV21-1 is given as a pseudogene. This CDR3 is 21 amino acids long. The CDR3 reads CASSKVTASGRAFVFEDTQYF. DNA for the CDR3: TGTGCCAGCAGCAAAGTTACCGCTAGCGGGAGGGCTTTTGTCTTCGAGGATACGCAGTATTTT.

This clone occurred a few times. Here the CDR3 DNA reads TGTGCCAGCTCAGGGGACAGGGGGAACAATGAGCAGTTCTTC. Translating it yields CASSGDRGNNEQFF. This chain connects TRBV18 to TRBJ2-1; 11 bases line up with TRBD1. The V gene end was trimmed by 5 bases and the J gene end by 5 bases; junction bases not matched to a gene: 2. CDR3 length equals 14 residues. In germline, CDR1 is KGHSH, CDR2 LQKENI. The entire variable domain, with the rest obtained from reference TRBV18 and TRBJ2-1, is as follows: NAGVMQNPRHLVRRRGQEARLRCSPMKGHSHVYWYRQLPEEGLKFMVYLQKENIIDESGMPKERFSAEFPKEGPSILRIQQVVRGDSAAYFCASSGDRGNNEQFFGPGTRLTVL.

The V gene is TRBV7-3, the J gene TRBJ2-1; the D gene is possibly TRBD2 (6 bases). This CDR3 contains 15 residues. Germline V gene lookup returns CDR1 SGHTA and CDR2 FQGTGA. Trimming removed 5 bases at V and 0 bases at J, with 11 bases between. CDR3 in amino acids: CASSPVGSSYNEQFF. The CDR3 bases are TGTGCCAGCAGCCCGGTCGGGAGCTCCTACAATGAGCAGTTCTTC.